The 2 T cell receptor beta chains below come from one sample, sequenced in a study of T cells after yellow fever vaccination. One entry per CDR3 protein results from TCRdb running MiXCR on the 5' RACE reads. The table lists around 530,000 distinct CDR3 sequences, around 16% of them singletons. The sample here was PBMCs, taken around 5 days after the first yellow fever vaccination. The receptors were gathered from a man aged 18-30 years who received the YFV17D yellow fever vaccine.

This chain links TRBV19 with TRBJ1-6; D possibly corresponds to TRBD1 (6 bases). This CDR3 contains 14 residues. The germline V gene encodes CDR1 LNHDA and CDR2 SQIVND (reference sequence). V was clipped by 4 bases and J by 11 bases, with 15 bases between them. CDR3 protein: CASSNGVQGTPLHF. The CDR3 region has the DNA TGTGCCAGTAGTAATGGGGTGCAGGGGACACCCCTCCACTTT.

The table lists this clonotype with a few counts. The V and J genes are TRBV4-1 and TRBJ1-2, with D possibly TRBD1 on 5 matching bases. The CDR3 has 15 residues. The germline gives CDR1 MGHRA, CDR2 YSYEKL. The V gene lost 4 bases and the J gene lost 2 bases, with 14 bases spanning the gap. The CDR3 coding sequence is TGCGCCAGCAGCCCTAAACAGGAGCCAAACTATGGCTACACCTTC. Its protein product is CASSPKQEPNYGYTF.